Listed below are T cell receptor beta chains from one sample, sequenced in a study of cytomegalovirus exposure and HLA in healthy donors. Method: immunoSEQ multiplex PCR; TCRdb's copy keeps in-frame clones and lacks some. Among roughly 170,000 clones listed, more than 70% were seen once. The sample taken for sequencing was PBMCs. These TCRs come from a man aged 25 to 40 in good health and CMV-seronegative. Both conserved end residues are part of each CDR3. Each record gives: D gene, clone size, J gene, V gene, CDR3 DNA, CDR3 protein. D genes are given only for firm matches. The size of a clone is reported for some rows only, either as once, few or many, or as a class for expanded clones.

D gene: -
clone size: -
J gene: TRBJ2-2
V gene: TRBV11-1
CDR3 DNA: TGTGCCAGCAGCTCGGTAGTAGGGGAGCTGTTTTTT
CDR3 protein: CASSSVVGELFF

D gene: -
clone size: few
J gene: TRBJ2-7
V gene: TRBV6-5
CDR3 DNA: TGTGCCAGCAGTTTTGGAGACAGCTCCTACGAGCAGTACTTC
CDR3 protein: CASSFGDSSYEQYF

D gene: -
clone size: -
J gene: TRBJ2-7
V gene: TRBV2
CDR3 DNA: TGTGCCAGCGGGAGACAGGACCTCTCCTACGAGCAGTACTTC
CDR3 protein: CASGRQDLSYEQYF

D gene: -
clone size: -
J gene: TRBJ1-6
V gene: TRBV6-1
CDR3 DNA: TGTGCCAGCAGTGAAGCCGGGGAAAGGTCACCCCTCCACTTT
CDR3 protein: CASSEAGERSPLHF

D gene: TRBD2
clone size: -
J gene: TRBJ2-5
V gene: TRBV19
CDR3 DNA: TGTGCCAGTAGTCAGGGACTAGCGGCGGGGGAGACCCAGTACTTC
CDR3 protein: CASSQGLAAGETQYF

D gene: -
clone size: -
J gene: TRBJ1-1
V gene: TRBV5-1
CDR3 DNA: TGCGCCAGCAGCCCGGGACTTCTGAACACTGAAGCTTTCTTT
CDR3 protein: CASSPGLLNTEAFF

D gene: TRBD1
clone size: -
J gene: TRBJ1-2
V gene: TRBV18
CDR3 DNA: TGTGCCAGCTCACCTTATCTACCAGGACAGGGGACCCAGACCTACTATGGCTACACCTTC
CDR3 protein: CASSPYLPGQGTQTYYGYTF

D gene: TRBD2
clone size: -
J gene: TRBJ2-1
V gene: TRBV5-1
CDR3 DNA: TGCGCCAGCACCAGCGGGGGCTCGGACAATGTGCAGTTCTTC
CDR3 protein: CASTSGGSDNVQFF

D gene: -
clone size: -
J gene: TRBJ2-7
V gene: TRBV25-1
CDR3 DNA: TGTGCCAGCAGTGTCCCCCTCCCCGGGTACGAGCAGTACTTC
CDR3 protein: CASSVPLPGYEQYF

D gene: -
clone size: -
J gene: TRBJ1-1
V gene: TRBV5-4
CDR3 DNA: TGTGCCAGCAGCTGGGGGGGTATGAACACTGAAGCTTTCTTT
CDR3 protein: CASSWGGMNTEAFF

D gene: TRBD1
clone size: -
J gene: TRBJ1-2
V gene: TRBV5-1
CDR3 DNA: TGCGCCAGCAGCGTTGGGACAGGAGACTATGGCTACACCTTC
CDR3 protein: CASSVGTGDYGYTF

D gene: TRBD2
clone size: -
J gene: TRBJ2-3
V gene: TRBV7-9
CDR3 DNA: TGTTCCAGCAGTCAAGGGCCTAGCGGGACTACAGATACGCAGTATTTT
CDR3 protein: CSSSQGPSGTTDTQYF

D gene: TRBD1
clone size: -
J gene: TRBJ1-1
V gene: TRBV5-1
CDR3 DNA: TGCGCCAGCAGCTTGGGACAGGGGTACACTGAAGCTTTCTTT
CDR3 protein: CASSLGQGYTEAFF

D gene: -
clone size: -
J gene: TRBJ1-5
V gene: TRBV27
CDR3 DNA: TGTGCCAGCAGTTTGAACCGGAATCAGCCCCAGCATTTT
CDR3 protein: CASSLNRNQPQHF

D gene: -
clone size: -
J gene: TRBJ2-7
V gene: TRBV11-2
CDR3 DNA: TGTGCCAGCAGCTTAGCTAGTTGGGGGCAGCATGCCTACGAGCAGTACTTC
CDR3 protein: CASSLASWGQHAYEQYF